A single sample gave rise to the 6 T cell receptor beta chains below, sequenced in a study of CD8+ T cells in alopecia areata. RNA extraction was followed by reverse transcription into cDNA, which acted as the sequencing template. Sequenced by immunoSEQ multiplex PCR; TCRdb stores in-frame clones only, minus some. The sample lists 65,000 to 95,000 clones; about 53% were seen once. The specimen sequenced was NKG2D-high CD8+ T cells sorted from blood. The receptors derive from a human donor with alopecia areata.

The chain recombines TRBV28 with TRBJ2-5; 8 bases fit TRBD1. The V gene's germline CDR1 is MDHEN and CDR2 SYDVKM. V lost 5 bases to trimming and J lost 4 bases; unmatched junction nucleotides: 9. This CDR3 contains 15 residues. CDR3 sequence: CASSPLRRGRETQYF. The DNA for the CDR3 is TGTGCCAGCAGTCCCCTCCGCAGGGGGCGAGAGACCCAGTACTTC.

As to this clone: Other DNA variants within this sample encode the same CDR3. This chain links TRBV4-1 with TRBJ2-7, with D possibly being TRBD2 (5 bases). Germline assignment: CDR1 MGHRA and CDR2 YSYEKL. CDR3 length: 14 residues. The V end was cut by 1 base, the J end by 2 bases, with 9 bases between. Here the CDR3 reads CASSQGRGTYEQYF. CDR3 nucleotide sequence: TGCGCCAGCAGCCAAGGGCGAGGGACCTACGAGCAGTACTTC.

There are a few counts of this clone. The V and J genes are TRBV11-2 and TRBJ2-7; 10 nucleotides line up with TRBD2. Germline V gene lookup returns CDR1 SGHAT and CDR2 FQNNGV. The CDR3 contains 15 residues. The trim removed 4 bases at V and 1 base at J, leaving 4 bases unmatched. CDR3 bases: TGTGCCAGCAGCTCAGAAGCGGGAGGGTCCTACGAGCAGTACTTC. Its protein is CASSSEAGGSYEQYF. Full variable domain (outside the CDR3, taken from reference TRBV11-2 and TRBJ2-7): EAGVAQSPRYKIIEKRQSVAFWCNPISGHATLYWYQQILGQGPKLLIQFQNNGVVDDSQLPKDRFSAERLKGVDSTLKIQPAKLEDSAVYLCASSSEAGGSYEQYFGPGTRLTVT.

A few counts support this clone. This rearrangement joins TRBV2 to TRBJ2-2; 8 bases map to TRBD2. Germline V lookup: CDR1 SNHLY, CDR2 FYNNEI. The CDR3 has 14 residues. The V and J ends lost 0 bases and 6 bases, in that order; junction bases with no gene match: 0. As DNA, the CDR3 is TGTGCCAGCAGTGAAGCGCGGGAGGCCGGGGAGCTGTTTTTT. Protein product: CASSEAREAGELFF.

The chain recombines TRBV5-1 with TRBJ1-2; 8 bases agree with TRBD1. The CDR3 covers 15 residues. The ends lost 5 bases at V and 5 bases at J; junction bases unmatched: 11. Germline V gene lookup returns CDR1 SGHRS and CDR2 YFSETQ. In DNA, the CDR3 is TGCGCCAGCAGGTTACGCGGGACAGGAAGTTATGGCTACACCTTC. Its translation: CASRLRGTGSYGYTF.

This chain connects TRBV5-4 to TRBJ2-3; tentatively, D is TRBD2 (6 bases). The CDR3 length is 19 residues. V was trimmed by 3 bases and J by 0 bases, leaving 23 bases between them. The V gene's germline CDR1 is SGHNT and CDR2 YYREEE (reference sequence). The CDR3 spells CASSSPGRSGTSSTDTQYF. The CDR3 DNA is TGTGCCAGCAGCTCCCCGGGGAGGAGCGGAACCTCTAGCACAGATACGCAGTATTTT.